This is a list of T cell receptor beta chains from one sample in a study of human T cells and chemical hapten exposure. TCRdb ran MiXCR on the RACE reads and lists one entry per CDR3 protein. The sample holds fewer than 70,000 distinct CDR3 sequences; roughly 6.7% are singletons and the top ten take more than 1.5%. Sequenced material: whole blood, taken in connection with sensitization to the hapten diphenylcyclopropenone (DPC). These receptors were taken from a woman aged 25 to 39 with alopecia areata. Some clones in this sample may be carry-over from other donors' samples. Each CDR3 is given with its conserved first and last residue. A D gene is named only where the DNA matches it firmly. A row's size may be missing; if present it is once, few, many or a size class.

V gene	J gene	CDR3 length	D gene	clone size	CDR3 DNA	CDR3 protein
TRBV9	TRBJ2-1	16	TRBD2	many	TGTGCCAGCAGCCTCCCAGGCGGGGGGTCCTACAATGAGCAGTTCTTC	CASSLPGGGSYNEQFF
TRBV5-1	TRBJ1-6	15	NA	many	TGCGCCAGCAGCTTGGACCAGGGAGGTAGTTCACCCCTCCACTTT	CASSLDQGGSSPLHF
TRBV20-1	TRBJ2-1	18	TRBD2	many	TGCAGTGCTCAATCGTCGACTAGCGGGGCCTCCGTCTACAATGAGCAGTTCTTC	CSAQSSTSGASVYNEQFF
TRBV20-1	TRBJ1-6	13	NA	few	TGCAGTGCTAGGACACAATATAATTCACCCCTCCACTTT	CSARTQYNSPLHF
TRBV12-3/TRBV12-4	TRBJ1-4	14	NA	many	TGTGCCAGCAGCCTTGGGGGGAAGGATGAAAAACTGTTTTTT	CASSLGGKDEKLFF
TRBV7-8	TRBJ1-2	16	TRBD1	NA	TGTGCCAGCAGCCGCGGGGCGGACAGGGGGCACTATGGCTACACCTTC	CASSRGADRGHYGYTF
TRBV7-9	TRBJ2-7	12	NA	many	TGTGCCAGCAGCGCCAACGGATACGAGCAGTACTTC	CASSANGYEQYF
TRBV12-5	TRBJ2-5	16	NA	many	TGTGCTAGTGGTTTGGTGCTCGGTCGGGACCAAGAGACCCAGTACTTC	CASGLVLGRDQETQYF
TRBV3-1	TRBJ2-1	14	NA	many	TGTGCCAGCAGACCCGGGGGTACCTACAATGAGCAGTTCTTC	CASRPGGTYNEQFF
TRBV2	TRBJ2-3	14	TRBD1	many	TGTGCCAGCAACGCGGACAGGGGTGCAGATACGCAGTATTTT	CASNADRGADTQYF
TRBV12-3/TRBV12-4	TRBJ1-5	15	NA	few	TGTGCCAGCAGTTTGGGGCAGGGCAACAATCAGCCCCAGCATTTT	CASSLGQGNNQPQHF
TRBV4-1	TRBJ1-2	15	TRBD1	many	TGCGCCAGCAGCCACCATCGAGACAGGGGCTATGGCTACACCTTC	CASSHHRDRGYGYTF
TRBV14	TRBJ2-6	18	NA	many	TGTGCCAGCAGCCCCCGGGACGGACTTTTCTCTGGGGCCAACGTCCTGACTTTC	CASSPRDGLFSGANVLTF
TRBV5-1	TRBJ1-2	14	NA	NA	TGCGCCAGCAGCTGGGATCAGGTCGGCTATGGCTACACCTTC	CASSWDQVGYGYTF
TRBV30	TRBJ1-6	15	NA	many	TGTGCCTGGAGTCAGGGCGGGACCTATAATTCACCCCTCCACTTT	CAWSQGGTYNSPLHF
TRBV7-2	TRBJ2-3	14	NA	many	TGTGCCAGCAGCTTAAGAATAATCACAGATACGCAGTATTTT	CASSLRIITDTQYF
TRBV30	TRBJ1-3	14	NA	many	TGTGCCTGGAGTGCAGGGGCTGCCAGTTCGACCATATATTTT	CAWSAGAASSTIYF